The 10 T cell receptor beta chains given below trace back to one sample, sequenced in a study of T cell changes during pregnancy in multiple sclerosis. Libraries were prepared by immunoSEQ multiplex PCR; TCRdb keeps only in-frame clonotypes and omits some of them. The sample consists of more than 35,000 clones, over 90% of them appearing once. Sequencing used CD4+ T cells from peripheral blood mononuclear cells, obtained in the second trimester of pregnancy. All receptors come from a female donor with multiple sclerosis, enrolled in a pregnancy study.

This clone was seen just once. The chain is built from TRBV5-4 and TRBJ2-2, with TRBD2 matching over 8 bases. From germline, CDR1 is SGHNT and CDR2 YYREEE (reference sequence). This CDR3 has 17 residues. Trimming at V came to 4 bases and at J to 4 bases, leaving 12 bases not matched to a gene. In nucleotides, the CDR3 is TGTGCCAGCAGCCGCAACTGGGGAGCGGGAGTCACCGGGGAGCTGTTTTTT. As protein: CASSRNWGAGVTGELFF.

The V call is TRBV7-3, the J call TRBJ2-3, with a weak D call TRBD2 (7 bases). The CDR3 totals 16 residues. Germline CDR1 is SGHTA and CDR2 is FQGTGA. Trimming cost V 1 base and J 2 bases, with 13 bases left between them. In DNA form, the CDR3 reads TGTGCCAGCAGCTTAAACGCGGGGGCCCTCACAGATACGCAGTATTTT. Its translation: CASSLNAGALTDTQYF.

The chain joins TRBV28 to TRBJ1-3, with unresolved D. Germline V gives CDR1 MDHEN, CDR2 SYDVKM. CDR3 length: 13 residues. V lost 6 bases and J 4 bases, leaving 10 bases between the germline ends. CDR3 nucleotide sequence: TGTGCCAGCAGAACACCGCTCGGAAACACCATATATTTT. It translates to CASRTPLGNTIYF.

V gene TRBV19 combines with J gene TRBJ1-5, with D uncertain. V lost 5 bases, J lost 4 bases, and 12 bases lay in between. There are 14 residues in the CDR3. Per the germline V gene, CDR1 is LNHDA and CDR2 is SQIVND (reference sequence). The CDR3 loop is CASSLHRENQPQHF. The CDR3 DNA reads TGTGCCAGTAGTCTGCACAGAGAGAATCAGCCCCAGCATTTT.

The CDR3 bases are TGTGCCAGCAGCTTAAAGGAGGGAGGAGGCTACACCTTC. This gives the protein CASSLKEGGGYTF. The J gene is TRBJ1-2, the V gene TRBV7-9, with unresolved D. The CDR3 is made up of 13 amino acids. V lost 2 bases, J lost 8 bases, and 12 bases lay in between. The germline gives CDR1 SEHNR, CDR2 FQNEAQ (reference sequence).

This chain uses TRBV19 with TRBJ2-7; TRBD2 might be the D (5 bases). Germline values: CDR1 LNHDA, CDR2 SQIVND (reference sequence). The CDR3 runs 14 residues. The V end was cut by 6 bases, the J end by 6 bases, with 18 bases between. CDR3 sequence reads: CASRQNGERGEQYF. The CDR3 DNA reads as TGTGCCAGTAGACAAAACGGGGAACGGGGCGAGCAGTACTTC.

The chain carries TRBV30 and TRBJ1-2; 7 nucleotides line up with TRBD1. The CDR3 runs 17 residues. Germline V lookup: CDR1 GTSNPN, CDR2 SVGIG (reference sequence). The ends lost 2 bases at V and 1 base at J; junction bases unmatched: 13. The DNA of the CDR3 is TGTGCCTGGAGTTCCGGCGGGGGGGGACAGAGTAACTATGGCTACACCTTC. The encoded protein is CAWSSGGGGQSNYGYTF.

The rearrangement uses TRBV2 and TRBJ2-2, with TRBD1 as a possible D gene (6 bases). Germline assignment: CDR1 SNHLY and CDR2 FYNNEI. The CDR3 is 14 amino acids. Trimming left V 7 bases short and J 6 bases short, with 15 bases between. The CDR3 sequence is CASIGQTFAGELFF. DNA of the CDR3: TGTGCCAGCATCGGACAGACGTTTGCCGGGGAGCTGTTTTTT.

The chain has TRBV27 and TRBJ2-1; the match to TRBD1 covers 10 bases. V lost 5 bases and J lost 4; bases outside the gene matches: 8. This CDR3 region has 16 residues. Looked up from germline, CDR1 is MNHEY and CDR2 is SMNVEV (reference sequence). As DNA, the CDR3 is TGTGCCAGCAGTACGCGAGACAGGGGGCTGTACAATGAGCAGTTCTTC. Its protein is CASSTRDRGLYNEQFF.

The V call is TRBV6-1, the J call TRBJ1-1; TRBD1 matches at 8 bases. Trimming removed 10 bases from V and 5 bases from J; junction bases left unmatched: 6. This CDR3 comprises 12 residues. The germline V gene encodes CDR1 MNHNS and CDR2 SASEGT. The CDR3 spells CATNTGGTEAFF. The DNA of the CDR3 is TGTGCCACCAATACAGGGGGGACTGAAGCTTTCTTT.